One sample yielded the 21 T cell receptor beta chains listed below, sequenced in a study of shared clonotypes between healthy human individuals. The table came from immunoSEQ multiplex PCR; TCRdb's copy has only in-frame clones and leaves some out. This sample carries some 680,000 clones, roughly 72% of them seen once, and the ten largest clones take around 1.7%. The specimen sequenced was memory CD4+ T cells sorted from blood. The subset: CD45RA-negative fraction. These receptor sequences come from a young woman in good health.

V gene TRBV10-1 combines with J gene TRBJ2-7, with 7 bases identical to TRBD1. CDR1 and CDR2 from the germline V gene are WNHNN and SYGVQD (reference sequence). The length of the CDR3 is 15 residues. The junction had 7 bases not matched to a gene; V was cut back by 3 bases and J by 2 bases. The CDR3 loop is CASSDPRDSPYEQYF. Here the CDR3 DNA reads TGCGCCAGCAGTGATCCCCGGGACAGTCCCTACGAGCAGTACTTC.

The gene calls are TRBV5-1 and TRBJ2-1, with TRBD2 matching over 10 bases. The CDR3 totals 15 residues. V was pared by 2 bases and J by 6 bases, with 5 bases of the junction left unmatched. Looked up from germline, CDR1 is SGHRS and CDR2 is YFSETQ. The DNA of the CDR3 is TGCGCCAGCAGCTTAACTAGCGGGACCCTCAATGAGCAGTTCTTC. Amino acids: CASSLTSGTLNEQFF.

This clone was detected many times. This chain uses TRBV5-1 with TRBJ2-2; 9 bases match TRBD2. Germline loops: CDR1 SGHRS, CDR2 YFSETQ. V lost 4 bases and J lost 7; bases outside the gene matches: 8. This CDR3 is built from 15 residues. The CDR3 region is CASSRETSGGGELFF. The CDR3 DNA is TGCGCCAGCAGCCGTGAGACTAGCGGTGGCGGGGAGCTGTTTTTT. Full variable domain (remainder filled in from reference TRBV5-1 and TRBJ2-2): KAGVTQTPRYLIKTRGQQVTLSCSPISGHRSVSWYQQTPGQGLQFLFEYFSETQRNKGNFPGRFSGRQFSNSRSEMNVSTLELGDSALYLCASSRETSGGGELFFGEGSRLTVL.

The rearrangement joins TRBV11-2 to TRBJ2-1; 10 bases agree with TRBD1. The CDR3 sequence is 16 residues long. With V trimmed by 3 bases and J by 8 bases, 10 bases remained unmatched. CDR1 is SGHAT, CDR2 FQNNGV, per germline. The CDR3 sequence: CASSFYGDRGMYEQFF. As DNA, the CDR3 is TGTGCCAGCAGCTTTTATGGGGACAGGGGTATGTATGAGCAGTTCTTC. Full variable domain (remainder filled in from reference TRBV11-2 and TRBJ2-1): EAGVAQSPRYKIIEKRQSVAFWCNPISGHATLYWYQQILGQGPKLLIQFQNNGVVDDSQLPKDRFSAERLKGVDSTLKIQPAKLEDSAVYLCASSFYGDRGMYEQFFGPGTRLTVL.

This chain connects TRBV11-2 to TRBJ2-5; D perhaps matches TRBD1 (6 bases). This CDR3 spans 14 amino acids. Trimming removed 5 bases from V and 5 bases from J, with 15 bases in between. Germline loops: CDR1 SGHAT, CDR2 FQNNGV. The chain's CDR3 is CASSPQGGGETQYF. The CDR3, as DNA: TGTGCCAGCAGCCCACAGGGTGGCGGGGAGACCCAGTACTTC.

This chain uses TRBV6-1 with TRBJ2-1; TRBD1 might be the D (5 bases). V was clipped by 0 bases and J by 3 bases, with 12 bases between them. CDR3 size: 16 residues. CDR1 is MNHNS, CDR2 SASEGT, per germline. The CDR3 sequence is CASSEAAGAHYNEQFF. The CDR3, as DNA: TGTGCCAGCAGTGAAGCGGCTGGGGCCCACTACAATGAGCAGTTCTTC.

V usage is TRBV29-1 and J usage is TRBJ1-5; 11 positions match TRBD1. The CDR3 loop spans 12 amino acids. Germline V gives CDR1 SQVTM, CDR2 ANQGSEA. V dropped 7 bases and J dropped 7; count of bases not matched to a gene: 3. CDR3: CSAGTGGQPQHF. The CDR3 region has the DNA TGCAGCGCTGGGACAGGGGGACAGCCCCAGCATTTT.

The gene calls are TRBV7-2 and TRBJ2-3, with 11 bases matching TRBD2. The CDR3 runs 14 residues. The germline gives CDR1 SGHTA, CDR2 FQGNSA. V trimming: 7 bases; J trimming: 8 bases; junction bases outside the gene matches: 8. CDR3 in DNA: TGTGCCAGCACTGAAGGGCTAGCGGGAGGTACGCAGTATTTT. Translating it yields CASTEGLAGGTQYF. Full variable domain (rest looked up from reference TRBV7-2 and TRBJ2-3): GAGVSQSPSNKVTEKGKDVELRCDPISGHTALYWYRQSLGQGLEFLIYFQGNSAPDKSGLPSDRFSAERTGGSVSTLTIQRTQQEDSAVYLCASTEGLAGGTQYFGPGTRLTVL.

The chain employs TRBV9 and TRBJ1-2; tentative D call: TRBD1 (5 bases). Trimming took 3 bases from V and 2 from J, leaving 8 bases between them. Per germline, CDR1 SGDLS and CDR2 YYNGEE. This CDR3 comprises 13 residues. CDR3 bases: TGTGCCAGCAGCGCCACAGGAAACTATGGCTACACCTTC. Translation: CASSATGNYGYTF. Looking up the rest from reference TRBV9 and TRBJ1-2 gives the full variable domain: DSGVTQTPKHLITATGQRVTLRCSPRSGDLSVYWYQQSLDQGLQFLIQYYNGEERAKGNILERFSAQQFPDLHSELNLSSLELGDSALYFCASSATGNYGYTFGSGTRLTVV.

In its sample, this clone was seen a few times. The chain links TRBV5-4 to TRBJ2-3; D tentatively fits TRBD1 or TRBD2 (5 bases each). This CDR3 region has 16 residues. Per the germline V gene, CDR1 is SGHNT and CDR2 is YYREEE (reference sequence). Trimming removed 0 bases from V and 0 bases from J, with 11 bases in between. CDR3: CASSLVRGPSTDTQYF. The DNA for the CDR3 is TGTGCCAGCAGCTTGGTCCGGGGCCCCAGCACAGATACGCAGTATTTT.

The chain employs TRBV7-9 and TRBJ2-7; 9 positions match TRBD2. V dropped 1 base and J dropped 5; count of bases not matched to a gene: 18. The CDR3 runs to 19 residues. The V gene's germline CDR1 is SEHNR and CDR2 FQNEAQ (reference sequence). CDR3 region: CASSLVRTSIGGRAHEQYF. The CDR3 bases are TGTGCCAGCAGCTTAGTTAGGACCTCAATCGGCGGGAGGGCCCACGAGCAGTACTTC.

Note on this clone: This same CDR3 is encoded by further DNA sequences in the sample. This rearrangement joins TRBV10-3 to TRBJ2-3; D is unclear. V lost 0 bases, J lost 3 bases, and 7 bases lay in between. This CDR3 is built from 14 residues. Germline lookup yields CDR1 ENHRY and CDR2 SYGVKD. CDR3: CAISESTATDTQYF. In DNA form, the CDR3 reads TGTGCCATCAGTGAGTCCACAGCTACAGATACGCAGTATTTT.

Only a few counts were recorded for this clone. The chain carries TRBV20-1 and TRBJ2-7; 7 nucleotides match TRBD2. CDR1 and CDR2 from the germline V gene are DFQATT and SNEGSKA (reference sequence). The CDR3 spans 11 residues. The CDR3 bases are TGCAGCCAAGGGAGGGTGGGCGAGCAGTACTTC. It encodes CSQGRVGEQYF.

This clone was counted between two and nine times. This rearrangement joins TRBV28 to TRBJ2-3; TRBD1 might be the D (6 bases). This CDR3 has 12 residues. Germline assignment: CDR1 MDHEN and CDR2 SYDVKM. V was trimmed by 10 bases and J by 2 bases, leaving 10 bases between them. The CDR3 protein is CATEGDTDTQYF. The CDR3 bases are TGTGCCACCGAGGGGGACACAGATACGCAGTATTTT.

The genes are TRBV19 and TRBJ1-2; 10 bases map to TRBD1. The length of the CDR3 is 13 residues. Germline V CDR1 and CDR2: LNHDA, SQIVND (reference sequence). With V trimmed by 7 bases and J by 2 bases, 1 base remained unmatched. The CDR3 DNA follows: TGTGCCAGTAAGGACAGGGGGAACTATGGCTACACCTTC. It yields the protein CASKDRGNYGYTF.

The V gene is TRBV28, the J gene TRBJ2-3; TRBD2 agrees at 9 bases. V lost 6 bases to trimming and J lost 4 bases; unmatched junction nucleotides: 2. Germline loops: CDR1 MDHEN, CDR2 SYDVKM. This CDR3 contains 13 residues. CDR3 residues: CASSRTSADTQYF. The CDR3 nucleotides are TGTGCCAGCAGCCGGACTAGCGCAGATACGCAGTATTTT. The whole variable domain, remainder taken from reference TRBV28 and TRBJ2-3, is DVKVTQSSRYLVKRTGEKVFLECVQDMDHENMFWYRQDPGLGLRLIYFSYDVKMKEKGDIPEGYSVSREKKERFSLILESASTNQTSMYLCASSRTSADTQYFGPGTRLTVL.

V gene TRBV19 combines with J gene TRBJ2-7, with 7 bases fitting TRBD1. The length of the CDR3 is 14 residues. CDR1 and CDR2 from the germline V gene are LNHDA and SQIVND (reference sequence). V lost 6 bases, J lost 6 bases, and 11 bases stayed unmatched. The CDR3 region has the DNA TGTGCCAGTAGGAGAGGACAGGTTTTTGGCGAGCAGTACTTC. Translation: CASRRGQVFGEQYF.

The chain carries TRBV4-2 and TRBJ2-7; TRBD1 agrees at 7 bases. CDR3 size: 17 residues. Unmatched junction bases numbered 13, after V lost 2 bases and J lost 3 bases. Germline V CDR1 and CDR2: LGHNA, YNFKEQ. Here the CDR3 DNA reads TGTGCCAGCAGCCAAATCTCAACCCGGGACAGCTTCTACGAGCAGTACTTC. Translating it yields CASSQISTRDSFYEQYF.

The J gene is TRBJ2-3, the V gene TRBV4-2; D gene unclear. Trimming left V 0 bases short and J 6 bases short, with 16 bases between. Germline V gene sequence: CDR1 LGHNA, CDR2 YNFKEQ. CDR3 size: 16 residues. The CDR3 sequence: CASSQDFLAVGDTQYF. CDR3 DNA sequence: TGTGCCAGCAGCCAAGATTTCCTGGCAGTCGGTGATACGCAGTATTTT.

The chain recombines TRBV11-3 with TRBJ2-7, with 10 nucleotides matching TRBD2. The CDR3 is made up of 14 amino acids. J gave up 2 bases and V 5 bases, and 3 bases lay outside the gene matches. Germline CDR1 reads SGHNT; CDR2 reads YENEEA. The CDR3 protein is CASSPTSGTYEQYF. The CDR3 DNA reads as TGTGCCAGCAGCCCAACTAGCGGGACCTACGAGCAGTACTTC.

The V call is TRBV7-9, the J call TRBJ1-1; unclear D gene. Trimming left V 5 bases short and J 0 bases short, with 7 bases between. The CDR3 is made up of 13 amino acids. CDR1 is SEHNR and CDR2 is FQNEAQ in the germline V gene (reference sequence). The CDR3 region is CASSERMNTEAFF. CDR3 sequence (DNA): TGTGCCAGCAGCGAACGGATGAACACTGAAGCTTTCTTT.